This T cell receptor beta chain originates from a study of blood T cells in healthy people across ages. This CDR3 has 13 residues. Germline assignment: CDR1 SNHLY and CDR2 FYNNEI. V shed 8 bases and J 3 bases; nucleotides not matched to a gene: 3. For the second PCR, which ran for about 6 to 11 cycles, a sample-barcoded 5' primer and a J-beta primer mix were used. TCRdb re-called the 5' RACE reads through MiXCR, storing one row per CDR3 protein. The data contain 650,000 to 1,000,000 distinct CDR3 sequences, 35% to 40% of them singletons. Sequencing used blood. This TCR was recovered from a man between 18 and 29 years old in good health. The gene calls are TRBV2 and TRBJ1-4; 7 bases are shared with TRBD1. Here the CDR3 reads CASERGPNEKLFF. In DNA form, the CDR3 reads TGTGCCAGCGAGAGGGGGCCTAATGAAAAACTGTTTTTT.